This TCR beta chain was sequenced in a study of vaccination effects on CD4 cells after COVID-19. Overall study findings and caveats: In vaccinees who were healthy, merely 1 out of 255 vaccine-induced clones cross-reacted with common cold coronaviruses. At late timepoints after vaccination, vaccine- and infection-induced clones shrank markedly.

TCRdb keeps only in-frame clones here, not all; method: immunoSEQ multiplex PCR. Counted here are some 68,000 clones, over 65% occurring once; the ten biggest clones make up roughly 4%. Trimming took 6 bases from V and 4 from J, leaving 15 bases between them. Germline V gives CDR1 MNHEY, CDR2 SVGAGI. This CDR3 has 14 residues. Points on this clone: The antigen remains unidentified.

Antigen-specific CD4+ T cells expanded by the ViraFEST assay with viral peptide pools were then sequenced. Investigators separated out CD4+ T cells once around nine days of culture had passed. All vaccine recipients tested negative for nucleocapsid antibodies and had never contracted SARS-CoV-2 infection. PBMC cultures contained 1.8 million or so cells per well, approximately 10 IU/ml IL-2 and around 9.6 ug/ml peptides. Half the medium was swapped for IL-2 medium on days 3 and 7. This sequence was found in a human donor who received a COVID-19 vaccine. The material sequenced was CD4+ T cells from PBMCs cultured with HCoV-OC43 spike peptides, taken before COVID-19 vaccination. Subset in this sample: HCoV-OC43 spike overlapping peptide pool stimulation. The J gene is TRBJ1-2, the V gene TRBV6-5, with D hard to call. The CDR3 DNA follows: TGTGCCAGCAGGGTAGCACAAGGTAGCTATGGCTACACCTTC. This codes for CASRVAQGSYGYTF.